These 4 T cell receptor beta chains were sequenced from one sample in a study of molecular identifiers for immune sequencing clone quantification. Via MiXCR, TCRdb re-called the PCR reads, giving one row per CDR3 protein. The data contain 45,000 to 55,000 distinct CDR3 sequences, roughly 36% of them singletons. Source material: naive CD8+ T cells from blood, with Jurkat cell RNA spiked in. Subset reported: FACS-sorted CD8+CD4-CCR7+CD45RA+ naive T cells. Receptors originate from a human donor in good health. Some libraries in this study had Jurkat cell RNA spiked in.

This clonotype was recorded many times. This chain links TRBV12-3 or TRBV12-4 with TRBJ1-1; TRBD1 aligns across 8 bases. Trimming removed 5 bases from V and 2 bases from J; junction bases left unmatched: 7. The length of the CDR3 is 15 residues. CDR3 residues: CASSPLGQGNTEAFF. The CDR3 DNA follows: TGTGCCAGCAGTCCCTTAGGACAGGGAAACACTGAAGCTTTCTTT.

This clonotype occurred many times. The chain joins TRBV10-2 to TRBJ2-3; D gene uncertain. V shed 0 bases and J shed 6 bases, with 10 bases lying between them. Germline V gene sequence: CDR1 WSHSY, CDR2 SAAADI. CDR3 length equals 14 residues. The CDR3 protein is CASSESGSTDTQYF. The CDR3 DNA is TGCGCCAGCAGTGAGTCTGGTTCCACTGATACGCAGTATTTT.

The chain joins TRBV4-2 to TRBJ2-3, with a weak D call TRBD1 (6 bases). Trimming left V 2 bases short and J 4 bases short, with 7 bases between. Germline values: CDR1 LGHNA, CDR2 YNFKEQ. CDR3 size: 13 residues. This CDR3 reads CASSQPGADTQYF. CDR3 nucleotide sequence: TGTGCCAGCAGCCAACCAGGGGCAGATACGCAGTATTTT.

J is TRBJ1-5 and V is TRBV27; possible D gene TRBD1, 6 bases. Trimming took off 3 bases at V and 6 bases at J, with 12 bases between the two ends. Germline V lookup: CDR1 MNHEY, CDR2 SMNVEV (reference sequence). CDR3 size: 14 residues. CDR3 bases: TGTGCCAGCAGTTTGCCGGGGGCCTGTCAGCCCCAGCATTTT. Amino acids: CASSLPGACQPQHF.